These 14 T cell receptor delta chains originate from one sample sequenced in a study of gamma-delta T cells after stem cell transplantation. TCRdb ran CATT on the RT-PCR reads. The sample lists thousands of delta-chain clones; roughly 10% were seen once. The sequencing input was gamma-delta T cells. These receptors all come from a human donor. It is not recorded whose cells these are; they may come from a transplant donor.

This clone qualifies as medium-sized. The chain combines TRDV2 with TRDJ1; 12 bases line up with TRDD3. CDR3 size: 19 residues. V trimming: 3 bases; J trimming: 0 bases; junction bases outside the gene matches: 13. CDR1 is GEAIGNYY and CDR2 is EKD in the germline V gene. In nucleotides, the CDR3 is TGTGCCTGTGACCCGACTACTGGGGGATACACCAGTTACACCGATAAACTCATCTTT. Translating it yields CACDPTTGGYTSYTDKLIF.

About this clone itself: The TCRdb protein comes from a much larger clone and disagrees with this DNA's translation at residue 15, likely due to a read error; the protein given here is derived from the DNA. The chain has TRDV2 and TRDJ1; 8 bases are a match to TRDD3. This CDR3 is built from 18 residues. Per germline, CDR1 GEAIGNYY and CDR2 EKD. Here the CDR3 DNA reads TGTGCCTGTGACACCCTTATTAGGGATACGCGAGGGACCGATAGACTCATCTTT. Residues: CACDTLIRDTRGTDRLIF.

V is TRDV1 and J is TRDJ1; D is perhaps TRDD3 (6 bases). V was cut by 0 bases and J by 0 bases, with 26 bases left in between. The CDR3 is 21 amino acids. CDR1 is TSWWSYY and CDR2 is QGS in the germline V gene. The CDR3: CALGELRRGDTGPRYTDKLIF. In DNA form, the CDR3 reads TGTGCTCTTGGGGAACTCCGTAGGGGCGATACGGGTCCCCGGTACACCGATAAACTCATCTTT.

CDR3 sequence: CACDALLGAAYTDKLIF. The CDR3 DNA reads as TGTGCCTGTGACGCCTTACTGGGGGCCGCGTACACCGATAAACTCATCTTT. The V and J genes are TRDV2 and TRDJ1; 8 bases map to TRDD3. The germline gives CDR1 GEAIGNYY, CDR2 EKD. This CDR3 contains 17 residues. The trim removed 3 bases at V and 0 bases at J, leaving 11 bases unmatched.

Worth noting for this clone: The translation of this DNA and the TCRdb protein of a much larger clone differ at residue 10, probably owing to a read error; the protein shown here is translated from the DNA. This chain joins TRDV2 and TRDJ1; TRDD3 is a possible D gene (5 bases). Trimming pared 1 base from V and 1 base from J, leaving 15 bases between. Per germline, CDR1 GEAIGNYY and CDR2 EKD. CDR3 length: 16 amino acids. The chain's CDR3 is CACDTVGAPPTDKLIF. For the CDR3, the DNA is TGTGCCTGTGACACTGTTGGGGCACCCCCCACCGATAAACTCATCTTT.

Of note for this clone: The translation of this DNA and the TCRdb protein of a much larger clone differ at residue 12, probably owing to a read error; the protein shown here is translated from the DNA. This CDR3 reads CACDPLLARDKPIF. The DNA for the CDR3 is TGTGCCTGTGACCCGCTACTGGCCCGCGATAAACCCATCTTT. The chain joins TRDV2 to TRDJ1, with D perhaps matching TRDD3 (5 bases). This CDR3 region has 14 residues. Per germline, CDR1 GEAIGNYY and CDR2 EKD.

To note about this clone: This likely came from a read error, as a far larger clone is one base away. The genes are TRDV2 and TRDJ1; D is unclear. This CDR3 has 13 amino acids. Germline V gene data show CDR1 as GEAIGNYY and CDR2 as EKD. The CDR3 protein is CARDNLDGDKLIF. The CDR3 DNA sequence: TGTGCCCGTGACAACCTGGATGGCGATAAACTCATCTTT.

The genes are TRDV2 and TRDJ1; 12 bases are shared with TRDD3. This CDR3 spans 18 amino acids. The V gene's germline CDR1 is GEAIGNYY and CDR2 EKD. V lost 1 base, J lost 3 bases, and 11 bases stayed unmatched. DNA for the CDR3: TGTGCCTGTGACACGTTACTGGGGGATACCCTAGGACCCGATAAACTCATCTTT. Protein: CACDTLLGDTLGPDKLIF.

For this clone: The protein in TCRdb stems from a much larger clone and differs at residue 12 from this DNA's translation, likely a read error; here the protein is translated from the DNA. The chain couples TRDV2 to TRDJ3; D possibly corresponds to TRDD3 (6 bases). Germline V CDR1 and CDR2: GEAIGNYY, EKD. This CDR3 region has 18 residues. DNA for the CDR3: TGTGCCTGTGACGCAATCGGTGACAGCTCCTGGGGCACCCGACAGATGTTTTTC. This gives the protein CACDAIGDSSWGTRQMFF.

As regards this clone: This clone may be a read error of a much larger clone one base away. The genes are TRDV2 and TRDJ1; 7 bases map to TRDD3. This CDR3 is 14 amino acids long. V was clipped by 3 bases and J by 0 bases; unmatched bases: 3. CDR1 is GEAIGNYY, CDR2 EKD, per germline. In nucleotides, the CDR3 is TGTGCCTGTGACGCCCTGGGGGACACCGATAAACTCATCTTT. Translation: CACDALGDTDKLIF.

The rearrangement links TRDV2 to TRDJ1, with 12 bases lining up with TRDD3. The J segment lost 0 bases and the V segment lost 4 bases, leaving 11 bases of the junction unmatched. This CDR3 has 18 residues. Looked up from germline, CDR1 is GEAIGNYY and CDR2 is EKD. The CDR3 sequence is CACDSLLGDTQYTDKLIF. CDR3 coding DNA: TGTGCCTGTGATTCCTTGCTGGGGGATACGCAGTACACCGATAAACTCATCTTT.

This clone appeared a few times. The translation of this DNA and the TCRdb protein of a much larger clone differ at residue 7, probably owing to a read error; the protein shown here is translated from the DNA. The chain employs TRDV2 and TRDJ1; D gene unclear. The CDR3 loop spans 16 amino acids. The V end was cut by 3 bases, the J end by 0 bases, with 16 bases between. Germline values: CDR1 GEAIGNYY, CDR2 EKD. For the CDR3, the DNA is TGTGCCTGTGACTCCCTGAGGGACCAGTACACCGATAAACTCATCTTT. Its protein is CACDSLRDQYTDKLIF.

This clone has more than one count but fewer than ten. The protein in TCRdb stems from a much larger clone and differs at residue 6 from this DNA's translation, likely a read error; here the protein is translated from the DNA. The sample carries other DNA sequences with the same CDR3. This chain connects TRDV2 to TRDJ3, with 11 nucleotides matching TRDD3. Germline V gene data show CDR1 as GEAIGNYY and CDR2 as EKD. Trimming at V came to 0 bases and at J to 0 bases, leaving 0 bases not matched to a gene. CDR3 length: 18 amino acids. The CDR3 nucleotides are TGTGCCTGTGACACCCTGGGGGATACCTCCTGGGACACCCGACAGATGTTTTTC. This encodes CACDTLGDTSWDTRQMFF.

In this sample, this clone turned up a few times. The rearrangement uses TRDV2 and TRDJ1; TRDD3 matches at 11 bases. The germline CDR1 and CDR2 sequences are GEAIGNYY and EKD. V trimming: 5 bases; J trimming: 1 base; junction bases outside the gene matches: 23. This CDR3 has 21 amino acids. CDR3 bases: TGTGCCTGTGGCCCCTCTGTCGAAAGACTACTGGGGGATAAAGGCACCGATAAACTCATCTTT. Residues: CACGPSVERLLGDKGTDKLIF.